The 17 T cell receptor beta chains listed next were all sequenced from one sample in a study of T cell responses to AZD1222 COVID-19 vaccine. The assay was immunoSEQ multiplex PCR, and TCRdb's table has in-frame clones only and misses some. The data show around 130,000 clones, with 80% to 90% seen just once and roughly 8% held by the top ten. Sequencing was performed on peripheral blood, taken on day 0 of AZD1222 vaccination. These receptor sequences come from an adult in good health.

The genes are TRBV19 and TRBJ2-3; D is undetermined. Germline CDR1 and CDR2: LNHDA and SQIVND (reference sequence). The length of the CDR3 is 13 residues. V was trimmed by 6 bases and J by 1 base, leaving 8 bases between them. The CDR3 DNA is TGTGCCAGTAGCGTCCGGGGCACAGATACGCAGTATTTT. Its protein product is CASSVRGTDTQYF. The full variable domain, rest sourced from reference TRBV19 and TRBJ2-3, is DGGITQSPKYLFRKEGQNVTLSCEQNLNHDAMYWYRQDPGQGLRLIYYSQIVNDFQKGDIAEGYSVSREKKESFPLTVTSAQKNPTAFYLCASSVRGTDTQYFGPGTRLTVL.

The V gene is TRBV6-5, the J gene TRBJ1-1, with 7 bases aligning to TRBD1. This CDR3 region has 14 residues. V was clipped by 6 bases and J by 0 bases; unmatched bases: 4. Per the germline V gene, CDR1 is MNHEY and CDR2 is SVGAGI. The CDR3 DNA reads TGTGCCAGCAGACCGGGACAGATGAACACTGAAGCTTTCTTT. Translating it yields CASRPGQMNTEAFF.

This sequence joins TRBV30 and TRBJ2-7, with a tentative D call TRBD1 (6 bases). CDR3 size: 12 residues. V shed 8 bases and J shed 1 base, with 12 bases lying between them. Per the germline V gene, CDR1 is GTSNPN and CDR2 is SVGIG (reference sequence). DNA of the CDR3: TGTGCCGGTGGCAGGGGTTCCTACGAGCAGTACTTC. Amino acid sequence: CAGGRGSYEQYF.

The CDR3 nucleotides read TGTGCCAGCGAAGGGGACGGGGTTTCAGGAAACACCATATATTTT. It yields the protein CASEGDGVSGNTIYF. This chain connects TRBV6-5 to TRBJ1-3, with D perhaps TRBD1 (5 bases). The CDR3 is 15 amino acids. Trimming pared 8 bases from V and 4 bases from J, leaving 18 bases between. From germline, CDR1 is MNHEY and CDR2 SVGAGI.

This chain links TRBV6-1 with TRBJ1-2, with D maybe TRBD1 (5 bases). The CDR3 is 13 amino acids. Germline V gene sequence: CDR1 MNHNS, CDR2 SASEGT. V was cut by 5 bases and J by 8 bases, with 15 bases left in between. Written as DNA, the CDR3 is TGTGCCAGCAGTCCCTCGGGGACGAGGGGCTACACCTTC. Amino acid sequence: CASSPSGTRGYTF.

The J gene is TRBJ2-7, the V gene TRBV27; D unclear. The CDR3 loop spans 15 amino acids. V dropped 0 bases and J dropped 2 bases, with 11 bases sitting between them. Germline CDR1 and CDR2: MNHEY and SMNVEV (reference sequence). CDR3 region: CASSLSIIDTYEQYF. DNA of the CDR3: TGTGCCAGCAGTTTATCGATAATCGACACCTACGAGCAGTACTTC.

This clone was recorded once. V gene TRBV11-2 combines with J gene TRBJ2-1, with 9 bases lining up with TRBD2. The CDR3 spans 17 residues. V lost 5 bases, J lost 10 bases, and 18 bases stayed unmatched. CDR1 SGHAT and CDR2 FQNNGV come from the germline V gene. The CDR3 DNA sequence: TGTGCCAGCAGCCCCATCCCTCGGGTAGCGGGGGTGTTGGAGCAGTTCTTC. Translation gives CASSPIPRVAGVLEQFF.

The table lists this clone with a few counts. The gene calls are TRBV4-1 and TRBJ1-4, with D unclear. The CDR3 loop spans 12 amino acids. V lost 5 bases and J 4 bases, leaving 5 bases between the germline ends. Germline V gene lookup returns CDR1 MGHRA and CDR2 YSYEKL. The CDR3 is CASSEVNEKLFF. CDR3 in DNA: TGCGCCAGCAGCGAAGTTAATGAAAAACTGTTTTTT.

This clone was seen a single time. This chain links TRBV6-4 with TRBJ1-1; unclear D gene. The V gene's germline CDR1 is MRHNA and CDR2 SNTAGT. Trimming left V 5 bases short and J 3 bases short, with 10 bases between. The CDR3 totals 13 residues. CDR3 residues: CASSWGKDTEAFF. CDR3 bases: TGTGCCAGCAGTTGGGGTAAGGACACTGAAGCTTTCTTT.

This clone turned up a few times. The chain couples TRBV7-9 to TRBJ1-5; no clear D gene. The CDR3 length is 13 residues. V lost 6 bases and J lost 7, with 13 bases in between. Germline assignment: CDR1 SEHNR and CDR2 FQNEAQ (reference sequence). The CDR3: CASSPSIGQPQHF. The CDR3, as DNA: TGTGCCAGCAGTCCAAGTATAGGCCAGCCCCAGCATTTT.

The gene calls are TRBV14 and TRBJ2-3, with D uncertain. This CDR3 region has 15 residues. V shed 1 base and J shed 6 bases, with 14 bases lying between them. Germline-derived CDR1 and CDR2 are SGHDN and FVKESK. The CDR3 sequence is CASSQAYLVSDTQYF. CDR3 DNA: TGTGCCAGCAGCCAAGCCTACCTAGTTTCGGATACGCAGTATTTT.

The DNA of the CDR3 is TGTGCCAGTAGTATAGGAAGGGGGGGCACAGATACGCAGTATTTT. Its protein is CASSIGRGGTDTQYF. The chain has TRBV19 and TRBJ2-3; D possibly uses TRBD1 or TRBD2 (6 bases each). Germline V lookup: CDR1 LNHDA, CDR2 SQIVND (reference sequence). V dropped 1 base and J dropped 1 base, with 9 bases sitting between them. This CDR3 has 15 amino acids.

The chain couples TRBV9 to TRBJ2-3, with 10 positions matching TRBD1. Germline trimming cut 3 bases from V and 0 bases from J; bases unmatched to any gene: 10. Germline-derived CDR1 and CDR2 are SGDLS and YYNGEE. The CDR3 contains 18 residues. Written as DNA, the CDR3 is TGTGCCAGCAGCGCCACCGGGACAGGGGTCCTTAGCACAGATACGCAGTATTTT. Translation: CASSATGTGVLSTDTQYF.

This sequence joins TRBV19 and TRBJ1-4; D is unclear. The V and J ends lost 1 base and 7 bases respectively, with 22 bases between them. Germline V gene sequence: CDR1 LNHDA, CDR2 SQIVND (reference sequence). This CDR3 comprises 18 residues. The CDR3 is CASSIVISSGPRPEKLFF. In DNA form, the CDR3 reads TGTGCCAGTAGTATAGTAATTTCTTCCGGGCCCCGGCCTGAAAAACTGTTTTTT.

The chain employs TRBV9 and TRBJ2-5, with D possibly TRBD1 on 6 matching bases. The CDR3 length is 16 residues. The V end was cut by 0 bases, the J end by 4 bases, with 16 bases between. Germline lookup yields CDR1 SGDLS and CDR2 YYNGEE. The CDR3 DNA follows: TGTGCCAGCAGCGTAGCCTCCGGACAGATGACAGAGACCCAGTACTTC. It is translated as CASSVASGQMTETQYF.

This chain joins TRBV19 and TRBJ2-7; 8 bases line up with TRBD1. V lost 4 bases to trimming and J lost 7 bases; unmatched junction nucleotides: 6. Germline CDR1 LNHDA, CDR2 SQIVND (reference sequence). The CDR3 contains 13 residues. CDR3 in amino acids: CASSKTGVEEQYF. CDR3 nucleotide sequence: TGTGCCAGTAGTAAGACAGGGGTAGAGGAGCAGTACTTC.

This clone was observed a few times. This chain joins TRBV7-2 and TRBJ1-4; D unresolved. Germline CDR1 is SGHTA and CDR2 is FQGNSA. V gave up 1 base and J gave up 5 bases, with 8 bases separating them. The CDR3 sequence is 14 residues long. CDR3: CASSLGFRNEKLFF. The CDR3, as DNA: TGTGCCAGCAGCTTAGGTTTCAGGAATGAAAAACTGTTTTTT. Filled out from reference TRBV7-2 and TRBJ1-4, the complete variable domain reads GAGVSQSPSNKVTEKGKDVELRCDPISGHTALYWYRQSLGQGLEFLIYFQGNSAPDKSGLPSDRFSAERTGGSVSTLTIQRTQQEDSAVYLCASSLGFRNEKLFFGSGTQLSVL.